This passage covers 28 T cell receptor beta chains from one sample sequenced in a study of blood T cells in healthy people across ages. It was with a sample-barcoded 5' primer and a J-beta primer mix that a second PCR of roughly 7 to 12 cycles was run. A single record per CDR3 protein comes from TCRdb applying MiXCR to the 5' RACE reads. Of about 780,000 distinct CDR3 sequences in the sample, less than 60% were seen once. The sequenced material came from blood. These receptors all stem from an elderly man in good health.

The CDR3 loop is CASSQADDAFF. The CDR3 DNA sequence: TGTGCCAGCAGCCAAGCAGACGACGCTTTCTTT. This chain connects TRBV3-1 to TRBJ1-1; D not resolved. This CDR3 contains 11 residues. Between the trimmed V and J ends, which lost 1 base and 11 bases, there was a span of 8 bases. Germline V gene data show CDR1 as LGHDT and CDR2 as YNNKEL (reference sequence).

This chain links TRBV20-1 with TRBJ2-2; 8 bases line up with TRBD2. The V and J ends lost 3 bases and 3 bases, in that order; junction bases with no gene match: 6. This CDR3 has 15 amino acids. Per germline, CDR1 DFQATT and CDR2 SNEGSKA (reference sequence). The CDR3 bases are TGCAGTGCTAGGGGGACTAGTCCTGACACCGGGGAGCTGTTTTTT. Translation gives CSARGTSPDTGELFF.

The CDR3 sequence is CASTSTGGFYNEQYF. The CDR3 nucleotides read TGTGCCAGTACTTCGACAGGGGGATTCTACAATGAGCAGTACTTC. The chain couples TRBV19 to TRBJ2-5; 9 bases are shared with TRBD1. Looked up from germline, CDR1 is LNHDA and CDR2 is SQIVND (reference sequence). V lost 7 bases and J lost 11; bases outside the gene matches: 17. This CDR3 has 15 amino acids.

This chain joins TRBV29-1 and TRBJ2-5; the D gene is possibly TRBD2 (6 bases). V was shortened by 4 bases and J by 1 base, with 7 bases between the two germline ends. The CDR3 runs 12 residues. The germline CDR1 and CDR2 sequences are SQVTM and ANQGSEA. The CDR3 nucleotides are TGCAGCGTTGCGGGAGCCCAAGAGACCCAGTACTTC. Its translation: CSVAGAQETQYF. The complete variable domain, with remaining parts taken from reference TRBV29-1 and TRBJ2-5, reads SAVISQKPSRDICQRGTSLTIQCQVDSQVTMMFWYRQQPGQSLTLIATANQGSEATYESGFVIDKFPISRPNLTFSTLTVSNMSPEDSSIYLCSVAGAQETQYFGPGTRLLVL.

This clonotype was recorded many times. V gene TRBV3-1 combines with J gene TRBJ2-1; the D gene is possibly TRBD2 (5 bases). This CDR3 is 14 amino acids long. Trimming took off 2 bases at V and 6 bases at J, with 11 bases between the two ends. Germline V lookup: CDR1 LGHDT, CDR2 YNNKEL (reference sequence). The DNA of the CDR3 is TGTGCCAGCAGCCAACTAGCTTTGGGCAATGAGCAGTTCTTC. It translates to CASSQLALGNEQFF.

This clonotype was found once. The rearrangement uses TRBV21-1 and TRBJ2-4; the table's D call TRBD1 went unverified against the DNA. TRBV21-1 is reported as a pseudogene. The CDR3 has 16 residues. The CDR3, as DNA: TGTGCCAGCAGCACCGACAGGGCCGTAGCCAAAAACATTCGGTACTTC. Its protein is CASSTDRAVAKNIRYF.

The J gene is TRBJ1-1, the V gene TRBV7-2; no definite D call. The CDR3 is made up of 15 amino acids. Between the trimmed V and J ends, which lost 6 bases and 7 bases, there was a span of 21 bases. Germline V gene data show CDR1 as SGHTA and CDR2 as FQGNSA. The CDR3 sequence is CASRPLGVLRDEAFF. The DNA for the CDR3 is TGTGCCAGCAGACCTCTAGGTGTGCTTAGGGATGAAGCTTTCTTT.

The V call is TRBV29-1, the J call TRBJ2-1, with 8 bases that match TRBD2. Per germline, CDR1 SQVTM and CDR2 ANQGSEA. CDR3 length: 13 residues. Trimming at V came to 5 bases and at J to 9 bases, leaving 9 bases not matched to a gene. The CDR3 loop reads CSVPGGAVGEQFF. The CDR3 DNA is TGCAGCGTTCCCGGGGGGGCAGTCGGTGAGCAGTTCTTC.

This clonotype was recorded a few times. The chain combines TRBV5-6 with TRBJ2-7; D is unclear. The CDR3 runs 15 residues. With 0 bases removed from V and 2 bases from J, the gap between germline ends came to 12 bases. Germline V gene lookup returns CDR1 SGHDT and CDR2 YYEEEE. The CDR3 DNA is TGTGCCAGCAGCTTGGGGTCGTTTCGAGCCTACGAGCAGTACTTC. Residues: CASSLGSFRAYEQYF.

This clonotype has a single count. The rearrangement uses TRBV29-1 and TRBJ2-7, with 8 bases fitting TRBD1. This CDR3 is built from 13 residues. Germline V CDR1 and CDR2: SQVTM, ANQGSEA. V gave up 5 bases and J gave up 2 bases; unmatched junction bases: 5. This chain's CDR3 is CSVLGQDTYEQYF. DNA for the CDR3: TGCAGCGTTTTGGGACAGGACACCTACGAGCAGTACTTC.

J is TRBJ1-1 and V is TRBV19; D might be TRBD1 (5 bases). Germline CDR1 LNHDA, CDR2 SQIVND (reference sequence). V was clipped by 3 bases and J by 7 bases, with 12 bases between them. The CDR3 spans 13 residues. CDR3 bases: TGTGCCAGTAGTATGGGGACTGAGCTTGAAGCTTTCTTT. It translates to CASSMGTELEAFF.

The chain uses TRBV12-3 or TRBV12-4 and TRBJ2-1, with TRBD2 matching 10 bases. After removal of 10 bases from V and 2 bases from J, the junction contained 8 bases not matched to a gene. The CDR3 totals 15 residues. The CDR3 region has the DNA TGTGCCACCCTTCATAGCGGGAGGACCTACAATGAGCAGTTCTTC. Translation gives CATLHSGRTYNEQFF.

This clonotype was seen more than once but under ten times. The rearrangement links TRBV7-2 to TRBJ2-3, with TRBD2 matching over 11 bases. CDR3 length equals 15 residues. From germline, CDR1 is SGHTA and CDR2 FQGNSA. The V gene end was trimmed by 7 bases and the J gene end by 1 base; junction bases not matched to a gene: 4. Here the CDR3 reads CASMRLAGRTDTQYF. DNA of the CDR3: TGTGCCAGCATGAGACTAGCGGGACGCACAGATACGCAGTATTTT.

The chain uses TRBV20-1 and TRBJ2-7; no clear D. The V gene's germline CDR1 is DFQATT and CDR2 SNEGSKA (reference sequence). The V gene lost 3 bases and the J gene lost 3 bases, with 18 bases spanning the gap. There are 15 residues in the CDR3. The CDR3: CSASSAVAVDYEQYF. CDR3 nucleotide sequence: TGCAGTGCTAGCTCTGCTGTTGCAGTTGACTACGAGCAGTACTTC.

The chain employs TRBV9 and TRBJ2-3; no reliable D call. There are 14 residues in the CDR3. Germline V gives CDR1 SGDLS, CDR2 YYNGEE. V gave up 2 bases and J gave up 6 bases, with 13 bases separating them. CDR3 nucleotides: TGTGCCAGCAGCGTCCGGGTGGAGATGGATACGCAGTATTTT. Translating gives CASSVRVEMDTQYF.

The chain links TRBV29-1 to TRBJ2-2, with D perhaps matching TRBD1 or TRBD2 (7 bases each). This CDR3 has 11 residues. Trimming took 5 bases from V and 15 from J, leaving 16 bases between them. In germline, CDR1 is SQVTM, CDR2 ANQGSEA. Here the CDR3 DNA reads TGCAGCGTTCAGGGGGGGGACTCTTTGTTTTTT. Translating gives CSVQGGDSLFF.

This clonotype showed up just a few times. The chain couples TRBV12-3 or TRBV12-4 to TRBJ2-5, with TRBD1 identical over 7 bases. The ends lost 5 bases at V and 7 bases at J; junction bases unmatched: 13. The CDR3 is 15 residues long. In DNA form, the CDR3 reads TGTGCCAGCAGTCCCACGGGACAGAGCTTCGGGACCCAGTACTTC. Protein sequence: CASSPTGQSFGTQYF.

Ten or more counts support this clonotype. CDR3 DNA: TGCGCCAGCAGCCAAGTTGGGGTTTCGGATACGCAGTATTTT. Translation: CASSQVGVSDTQYF. The chain uses TRBV4-3 and TRBJ2-3; D is undetermined. The V gene lost 1 base and the J gene lost 6 bases, with 11 bases spanning the gap. This CDR3 region has 14 residues. CDR1 and CDR2 from the germline V gene are LGHNA and YSLEER.

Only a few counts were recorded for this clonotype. Written as DNA, the CDR3 is TGTGCCAGCAGCGCGCCGAGGGGCGAAGTTGAAAAACTGTTTTTT. Translation gives CASSAPRGEVEKLFF. The chain is built from TRBV5-5 and TRBJ1-4; D perhaps matches TRBD1 (5 bases). This CDR3 is 15 amino acids long. Per the germline V gene, CDR1 is SGHKS and CDR2 is YYEKEE (reference sequence). Trimming pared 4 bases from V and 7 bases from J, leaving 17 bases between.

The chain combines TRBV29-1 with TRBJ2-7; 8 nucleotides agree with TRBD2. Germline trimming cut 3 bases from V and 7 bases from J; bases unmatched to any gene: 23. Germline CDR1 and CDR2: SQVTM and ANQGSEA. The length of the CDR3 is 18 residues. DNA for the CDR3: TGCAGCGTTGATAGTGAGACTAGCGATATCCTCTCCTACAATGAGCAGTACTTC. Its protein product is CSVDSETSDILSYNEQYF.

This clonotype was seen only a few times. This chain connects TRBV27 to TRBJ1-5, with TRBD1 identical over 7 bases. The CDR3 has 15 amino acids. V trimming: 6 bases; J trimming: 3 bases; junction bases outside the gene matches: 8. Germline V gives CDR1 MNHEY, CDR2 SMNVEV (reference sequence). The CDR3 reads CASSPGGQYNQPQHF. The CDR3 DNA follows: TGTGCCAGCAGCCCAGGGGGACAGTACAATCAGCCCCAGCATTTT.

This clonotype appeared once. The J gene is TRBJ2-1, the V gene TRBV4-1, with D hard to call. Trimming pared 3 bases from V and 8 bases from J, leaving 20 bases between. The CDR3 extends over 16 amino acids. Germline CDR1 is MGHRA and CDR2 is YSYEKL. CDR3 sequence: CASSQVVASRDDEQFF. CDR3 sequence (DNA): TGCGCCAGCAGCCAGGTGGTAGCATCTAGGGATGATGAGCAGTTCTTC.

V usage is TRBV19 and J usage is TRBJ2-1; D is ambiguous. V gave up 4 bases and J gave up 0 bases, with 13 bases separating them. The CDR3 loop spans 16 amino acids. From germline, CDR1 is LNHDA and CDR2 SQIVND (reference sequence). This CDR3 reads CASSRQRGSSYNEQFF. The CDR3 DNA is TGTGCCAGTAGTAGGCAGCGAGGTAGCTCCTACAATGAGCAGTTCTTC.

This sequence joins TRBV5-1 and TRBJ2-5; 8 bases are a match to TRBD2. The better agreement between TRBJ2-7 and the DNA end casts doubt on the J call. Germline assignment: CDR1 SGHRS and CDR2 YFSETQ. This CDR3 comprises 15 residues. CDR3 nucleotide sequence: TGCGCCAGCAGCTTGGATGGTAGCGGGAACTACGAGCAGTACTTC. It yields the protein CASSLDGSGNYEQYF.

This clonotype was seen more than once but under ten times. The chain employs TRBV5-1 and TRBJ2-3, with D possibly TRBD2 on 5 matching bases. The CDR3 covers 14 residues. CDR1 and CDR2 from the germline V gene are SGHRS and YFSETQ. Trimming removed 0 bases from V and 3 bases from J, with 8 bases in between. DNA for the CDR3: TGCGCCAGCAGCTTGGTCGGGAAGACAGATACGCAGTATTTT. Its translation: CASSLVGKTDTQYF.

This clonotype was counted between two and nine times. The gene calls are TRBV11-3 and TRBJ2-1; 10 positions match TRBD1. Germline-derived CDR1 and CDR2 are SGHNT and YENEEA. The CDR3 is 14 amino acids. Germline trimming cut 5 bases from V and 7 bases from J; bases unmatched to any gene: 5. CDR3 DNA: TGTGCCAGCAGCAAGGACAGGGGGAGGAATGAGCAGTTCTTC. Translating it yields CASSKDRGRNEQFF. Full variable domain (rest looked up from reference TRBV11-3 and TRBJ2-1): EAGVVQSPRYKIIEKKQPVAFWCNPISGHNTLYWYLQNLGQGPELLIRYENEEAVDDSQLPKDRFSAERLKGVDSTLKIQPAELGDSAVYLCASSKDRGRNEQFFGPGTRLTVL.

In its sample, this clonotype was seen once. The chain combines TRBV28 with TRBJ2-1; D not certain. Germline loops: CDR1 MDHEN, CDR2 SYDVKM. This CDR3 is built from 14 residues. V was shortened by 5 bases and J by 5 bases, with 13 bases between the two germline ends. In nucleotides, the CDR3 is TGTGCCAGCAGTGCGCCTGACTGGAACAATGAGCAGTTCTTC. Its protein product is CASSAPDWNNEQFF.

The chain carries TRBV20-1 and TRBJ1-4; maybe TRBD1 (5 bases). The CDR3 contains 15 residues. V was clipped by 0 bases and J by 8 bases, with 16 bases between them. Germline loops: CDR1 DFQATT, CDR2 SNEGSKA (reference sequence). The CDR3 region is CSARDGGTAGEKLFF. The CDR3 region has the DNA TGCAGTGCTAGAGATGGGGGGACCGCAGGCGAAAAACTGTTTTTT.